This T cell receptor beta chain was sequenced for a study of a mutant IDH1 vaccine in newly diagnosed glioma. Looking at the study overall: Averaging around 42 years of age, treated patients were approximately 62% male and around 40% female. Every participant had undergone radiotherapy, temozolomide, or both before, and most underwent both.

Specified time point: baseline, week 1 (first vaccination visit). The treatment denotes: pre-vaccination baseline after standard-of-care therapy. There are 19 residues in the CDR3. From germline, CDR1 is SGHRS and CDR2 YFSETQ. J was trimmed by 4 bases and V by 3 bases; bases with no gene match: 16. Data came from immunoSEQ multiplex PCR; TCRdb stores just in-frame clones and leaves some out. This sample carries around 88,000 clones, just under 80% of them seen once, and the ten largest clones take around 7%. The TCR sequence derives from a man between 40 and 49 years old with glioma. The input for sequencing was PBMCs, taken from a glioma patient treated with radiotherapy, temozolomide or both. This chain uses TRBV5-1 with TRBJ2-1; 10 bases align to TRBD2. The CDR3 nucleotides are TGCGCCAGCAGCTCGTGGACTAGCGGCCAGAGAGGGCTTTACAATGAGCAGTTCTTC. Residues: CASSSWTSGQRGLYNEQFF.